Listed below are T cell receptor beta chains from one sample, sequenced in a study of blood T cell repertoires in COVID-19. This table comes from immunoSEQ multiplex PCR, and its TCRdb copy is limited to in-frame clones, with some not included. Among about 300,000 clones listed, roughly 86% were seen once. Source material: peripheral blood. Receptors originate from a woman aged 50 to 60 with acute or convalescent COVID-19. Each CDR3 is given without its conserved first and last residue. The order of the fields is CDR3 protein, V gene, D gene. D genes are given only for firm matches.

cdr3_aa: ASSHLGQGNYYEQY
v_call: TRBV23-1
d_call: TRBD1

cdr3_aa: ASSWGGWRESNNEQF
v_call: TRBV28
d_call: TRBD2

cdr3_aa: ASTPGLVRYNEQF
v_call: TRBV10-2
d_call: TRBD2

cdr3_aa: ASSPPWPGKESHEQF
v_call: TRBV14
d_call: .

cdr3_aa: ASSLQGTGNTIY
v_call: TRBV5-8
d_call: .

cdr3_aa: ASSIDTGPIRQPQH
v_call: TRBV19
d_call: .

cdr3_aa: ASSRFPRGNQETQY
v_call: TRBV7-9
d_call: TRBD1

cdr3_aa: ASSFPRNRQSNYGYT
v_call: TRBV5-1
d_call: .

cdr3_aa: ASSPGVGVVEQY
v_call: TRBV4-1
d_call: .

cdr3_aa: ASSSLAGEQF
v_call: TRBV27
d_call: TRBD2

cdr3_aa: ASTRGTGNTIY
v_call: TRBV12-3/TRBV12-4
d_call: .

cdr3_aa: ASKGPGSIHEQF
v_call: TRBV6-5
d_call: .

cdr3_aa: ASSPFGGREQY
v_call: TRBV12-3/TRBV12-4
d_call: .

cdr3_aa: ASSFASVSYEQY
v_call: TRBV7-2
d_call: .

cdr3_aa: ASSLVTAGGGETQY
v_call: TRBV11-2
d_call: TRBD2

cdr3_aa: ASSAVRDRDSTNEKLF
v_call: TRBV7-8
d_call: TRBD1

cdr3_aa: ASSLRGSGPSYEQY
v_call: TRBV7-8
d_call: .

cdr3_aa: ASRNRVGEQY
v_call: TRBV19
d_call: .

cdr3_aa: ASSQDSEVSGYT
v_call: TRBV3-1/TRBV3-2
d_call: .

cdr3_aa: ASSRDRGYEQY
v_call: TRBV5-4
d_call: TRBD1

cdr3_aa: ASSFTSGSRETQY
v_call: TRBV5-6
d_call: TRBD2

cdr3_aa: SVGGLYEQY
v_call: TRBV29-1
d_call: .

cdr3_aa: ASSPPRESYEQY
v_call: TRBV28
d_call: .

cdr3_aa: ASSIEAWSSYEQY
v_call: TRBV19
d_call: .

cdr3_aa: ATSVDGDSPLH
v_call: TRBV24-1
d_call: .

cdr3_aa: ASSQAGGEKLF
v_call: TRBV3-1/TRBV3-2
d_call: .

cdr3_aa: ASSLTRDEQY
v_call: TRBV28
d_call: .

cdr3_aa: ASSRTSVTYEQY
v_call: TRBV6-2/TRBV6-3
d_call: TRBD2

cdr3_aa: ASSPIRLAGYEQY
v_call: TRBV11-2
d_call: TRBD2

cdr3_aa: ASSYPHPGAGSPLH
v_call: TRBV6-6
d_call: .